These 6 T cell receptor beta chains share one sample of origin, sequenced in a study of shared clonotypes between healthy human individuals. This table comes from immunoSEQ multiplex PCR, and its TCRdb copy is limited to in-frame clones, with some not included. The sample lists about 2.2 million clones, 90% to 95% occurring once. Naive CD8 cells were CD45RO-negative, positively selected for CCR7, excluding terminally differentiated effector memory CD45RA+ cells. The specimen sequenced was naive CD8+ T cells from PBMCs. These receptors came from a man aged 18 to 30 in good health. Some clones in this sample may be carry-over from other donors' samples.

In this sample, this clone turned up a few times. At the DNA level, this CDR3 is encoded by other sequences in the same sample as well. This chain links TRBV30 with TRBJ1-1; TRBD1 might be the D (5 bases). CDR1 GTSNPN and CDR2 SVGIG come from the germline V gene (reference sequence). The CDR3 spans 13 residues. The ends were cut back, 0 bases at V and 5 bases at J, with 10 bases in the middle. The CDR3 coding sequence is TGTGCCTGGAGTGTAGGATGGGGGACTGAAGCTTTCTTT. Translation gives CAWSVGWGTEAFF.

This CDR3 reads CASNLQGSGTEAFF. The DNA of the CDR3 is TGTGCCAGCAATTTACAGGGTAGTGGAACTGAAGCTTTCTTT. The rearrangement uses TRBV6-6 and TRBJ1-1; perhaps TRBD1 as D (6 bases). Trimming removed 7 bases from V and 5 bases from J, with 17 bases in between. The CDR3 runs to 14 residues. Germline lookup yields CDR1 MNHNY and CDR2 SVGAGI (reference sequence).

The gene calls are TRBV27 and TRBJ2-1; 7 bases line up with TRBD2. J lost 8 bases, V lost 5 bases, and 12 bases had no gene match. Germline loops: CDR1 MNHEY, CDR2 SMNVEV (reference sequence). This CDR3 region has 15 residues. The CDR3 sequence: CASSPFVGGIDEQFF. Written as DNA, the CDR3 is TGTGCCAGCAGTCCCTTTGTGGGGGGGATCGATGAGCAGTTCTTC.

The gene calls are TRBV12-5 and TRBJ2-1, with unresolved D. Germline lookup yields CDR1 LGHNT and CDR2 FRNRAP. The CDR3 length is 13 residues. The V gene lost 1 base and the J gene lost 5 bases, with 6 bases spanning the gap. CDR3 in amino acids: CASGLGLHNEQFF. CDR3 bases: TGTGCTAGTGGTTTGGGACTCCACAATGAGCAGTTCTTC.

Written as DNA, the CDR3 is TGTGCCAGCGGGGCCTGGGACCAGGCCTACGAGCAGTACTTC. It encodes CASGAWDQAYEQYF. The chain uses TRBV7-9 and TRBJ2-7; D possibly uses TRBD1 or TRBD2 (5 bases each). V was trimmed by 8 bases and J by 2 bases, leaving 16 bases between them. Germline lookup yields CDR1 SEHNR and CDR2 FQNEAQ (reference sequence). The CDR3 totals 14 residues.

The CDR3 loop reads CASSSRLEGAGEAFF. CDR3 bases: TGTGCCAGCAGCTCTCGATTGGAAGGGGCGGGTGAAGCTTTCTTT. V and J are TRBV7-2 and TRBJ1-1; TRBD1 might be the D (5 bases). This CDR3 has 15 residues. V was cut by 4 bases and J by 7 bases, with 19 bases left in between. CDR1 is SGHTA and CDR2 is FQGNSA in the germline V gene. Supplemented by reference TRBV7-2 and TRBJ1-1, the full variable domain reads GAGVSQSPSNKVTEKGKDVELRCDPISGHTALYWYRQSLGQGLEFLIYFQGNSAPDKSGLPSDRFSAERTGGSVSTLTIQRTQQEDSAVYLCASSSRLEGAGEAFFGQGTRLTVV.